One and the same sample provided the 18 T cell receptor beta chains below, sequenced in a study of blood T cell repertoires in COVID-19. Libraries were prepared by immunoSEQ multiplex PCR; TCRdb keeps only in-frame clonotypes and omits some of them. The sample consists of over 350,000 clones, about 89% of them appearing once. The sample was peripheral blood. Every receptor here comes from a woman in her twenties or thirties with acute or convalescent COVID-19.

V and J are TRBV3-1 (or the pseudogene TRBV3-2) and TRBJ2-7, with 7 bases identical to TRBD2. From germline, CDR1 is LGHDT and CDR2 YNNKEL (reference sequence). CDR3 size: 15 residues. V dropped 1 base and J dropped 2; count of bases not matched to a gene: 5. The CDR3 loop is CASSQGGAGAYEQYF. CDR3 DNA: TGTGCCAGCAGCCAAGGTGGTGCGGGGGCCTACGAGCAGTACTTC.

This clone appeared once. This sequence joins TRBV21-1 and TRBJ2-3; the table gives TRBD2 as D, unverified against the DNA. TRBV21-1 is reported as a pseudogene. The CDR3 is made up of 17 amino acids. The CDR3 spells CASSKALLAAHTDTQYF. In DNA, the CDR3 is TGTGCCAGCAGCAAAGCGCTCCTAGCGGCCCACACAGATACGCAGTATTTT.

The CDR3 spells CAISQDTEKLFF. CDR3 in DNA: TGTGCCATCAGTCAGGACACCGAAAAACTGTTTTTT. The chain has TRBV10-3 and TRBJ1-4; TRBD1 is a possible D gene (5 bases). The CDR3 is 12 residues long. Per the germline V gene, CDR1 is ENHRY and CDR2 is SYGVKD. V was cut by 5 bases and J by 8 bases, with 9 bases left in between.

This chain's CDR3 is CASSADRASLGDTQYF. The CDR3 coding sequence is TGTGCCAGCAGTGCGGACAGGGCAAGTCTTGGGGATACGCAGTATTTT. This sequence joins TRBV2 and TRBJ2-3; 8 positions match TRBD1. CDR3 length equals 16 residues. Germline lookup yields CDR1 SNHLY and CDR2 FYNNEI. V shed 4 bases and J 6 bases; nucleotides not matched to a gene: 12.

This clone appeared a single time. The chain combines TRBV10-1 with TRBJ1-1, with TRBD1 matching over 7 bases. Germline CDR1 reads WNHNN; CDR2 reads SYGVQD (reference sequence). CDR3 length: 13 residues. J was trimmed by 4 bases and V by 5 bases; bases with no gene match: 4. This CDR3 is CASSSTGATEAFF. CDR3 DNA sequence: TGCGCCAGCAGTTCTACAGGGGCCACTGAAGCTTTCTTT.

V usage is TRBV5-1 and J usage is TRBJ2-3; 7 nucleotides match TRBD1. Germline trimming cut 2 bases from V and 6 bases from J; bases unmatched to any gene: 6. Germline loops: CDR1 SGHRS, CDR2 YFSETQ. The CDR3 is 14 residues long. The CDR3 DNA sequence: TGCGCCAGCAGCTTCGAGGGGGCAATGGATACGCAGTATTTT. It yields the protein CASSFEGAMDTQYF.

The chain employs TRBV3-1 (or the pseudogene TRBV3-2) and TRBJ1-2; TRBD1 matches at 7 bases. The CDR3 is 15 residues long. V shed 4 bases and J 8 bases; nucleotides not matched to a gene: 13. The germline CDR1 and CDR2 sequences are LGHDT and YNNKEL (reference sequence). The CDR3 nucleotides read TGTGCCAGCAGCCTTACACAGACAGGGTGGGACGGCTACACCTTC. This sequence encodes CASSLTQTGWDGYTF.

The chain joins TRBV5-6 to TRBJ1-5, with D possibly TRBD1 on 6 matching bases. Between the trimmed V and J ends, which lost 3 bases and 7 bases, there was a span of 8 bases. The CDR3 has 12 amino acids. Germline loops: CDR1 SGHDT, CDR2 YYEEEE. The CDR3 nucleotides read TGTGCCAGCAGCTGGGGGGGCCAGCCCCAGCATTTT. It encodes CASSWGGQPQHF.

This clone was counted a few times. This same CDR3 is encoded by further DNA sequences in the sample. The chain couples TRBV28 to TRBJ2-7, with D possibly being TRBD2 (7 bases). The V gene lost 3 bases and the J gene lost 1 base, with 10 bases spanning the gap. Germline V lookup: CDR1 MDHEN, CDR2 SYDVKM. This CDR3 spans 14 amino acids. The CDR3 region is CASSLGGASYEQYF. In DNA, the CDR3 is TGTGCCAGCAGTTTGGGGGGGGCGTCCTACGAGCAGTACTTC.

This clone was found once. The J gene is TRBJ2-7, the V gene TRBV11-2; maybe TRBD1 (6 bases). Germline V gene sequence: CDR1 SGHAT, CDR2 FQNNGV. CDR3 length: 13 amino acids. The ends were cut back, 5 bases at V and 5 bases at J, with 13 bases in the middle. The CDR3 DNA reads TGTGCCAGCAGCCAAACAGGGATGCACGAGCAGTACTTC. It is translated as CASSQTGMHEQYF.

The rearrangement uses TRBV15 and TRBJ2-2; TRBD1 agrees at 7 bases. The CDR3 is made up of 17 amino acids. Germline V gives CDR1 LNHNV, CDR2 YYDKDF (reference sequence). Germline trimming cut 3 bases from V and 5 bases from J; bases unmatched to any gene: 12. The CDR3 loop reads CATSSTIEGAKTGELFF. Here the CDR3 DNA reads TGTGCCACCAGCAGCACAATCGAGGGGGCCAAGACCGGGGAGCTGTTTTTT.

This rearrangement joins TRBV7-8 to TRBJ2-3; TRBD2 is a possible D gene (5 bases). Trimming pared 5 bases from V and 4 bases from J, leaving 16 bases between. The germline gives CDR1 SGHVS, CDR2 FQNEAQ. CDR3 length: 15 residues. CDR3 in amino acids: CASSNRAQRADTQYF. The CDR3, as DNA: TGTGCCAGCAGCAATAGAGCGCAGAGGGCAGATACGCAGTATTTT.

This chain links TRBV4-1 with TRBJ2-7, with D perhaps matching TRBD2 (6 bases). The ends were cut back, 1 base at V and 2 bases at J, with 9 bases in the middle. Germline assignment: CDR1 MGHRA and CDR2 YSYEKL. This CDR3 has 14 residues. This CDR3 reads CASSQVWGAYEQYF. CDR3 nucleotide sequence: TGCGCCAGCAGCCAAGTATGGGGGGCCTACGAGCAGTACTTC.

The genes are TRBV6-6 and TRBJ2-3; D gene unclear. Deletions cut 4 bases from V and 1 base from J, with 15 bases between. CDR3 length: 16 amino acids. Germline CDR1 is MNHNY and CDR2 is SVGAGI (reference sequence). The CDR3 region has the DNA TGTGCCAGCAGTTCTGACACCTACGCCCGCACAGATACGCAGTATTTT. Translation: CASSSDTYARTDTQYF.

The chain joins TRBV5-1 to TRBJ2-5, with D maybe TRBD1 (6 bases). Trimming removed 4 bases at V and 4 bases at J, with 11 bases between. The CDR3 totals 13 residues. Germline V CDR1 and CDR2: SGHRS, YFSETQ. The CDR3 spells CASSPGVTETQYF. CDR3 nucleotide sequence: TGCGCCAGCAGCCCAGGGGTCACAGAGACCCAGTACTTC.

This chain joins TRBV10-1 and TRBJ1-1; D may be TRBD1 (5 bases). Germline CDR1 is WNHNN and CDR2 is SYGVQD (reference sequence). This CDR3 region has 15 residues. Trimming took off 3 bases at V and 1 base at J, with 12 bases between the two ends. The DNA of the CDR3 is TGCGCCAGCAGTGAAGAGACAGCAAAGAACACTGAAGCTTTCTTT. Its translation is CASSEETAKNTEAFF.

The chain has TRBV28 and TRBJ2-1, with D maybe TRBD2 (5 bases). V lost 6 bases and J 0 bases, leaving 12 bases between the germline ends. CDR1 and CDR2 (germline): MDHEN, SYDVKM. The CDR3 runs to 15 residues. Here the CDR3 reads CASSPDFSSYNEQFF. In DNA form, the CDR3 reads TGTGCCAGCAGCCCGGACTTTAGCTCCTACAATGAGCAGTTCTTC.

The chain employs TRBV10-3 and TRBJ2-5, with D tentatively TRBD1 (6 bases). The CDR3 runs to 14 residues. With 6 bases removed from V and 5 bases from J, the gap between germline ends came to 16 bases. Germline assignment: CDR1 ENHRY and CDR2 SYGVKD. CDR3 coding DNA: TGTGCCATCAGAAAACAGGGACGTGGGGAGACCCAGTACTTC. Protein product: CAIRKQGRGETQYF.